This is a list of T cell receptor beta chains from one sample in a study of T-cell reconstitution after alpha-beta-depleted transplantation in children. TCRdb ran MiXCR on the PCR reads and lists one entry per CDR3 protein. The sample holds 600,000 to 800,000 distinct CDR3 sequences; 13% are singletons and the top ten take roughly 0.84%. The sample here was PBMCs, taken before TCRalphabeta/CD19-depleted stem cell transplant. These receptor sequences come from a girl aged 2-10 years with congenital amegakaryocytic thrombocytopenia, due to receive a stem cell transplant. CDR3s include the opening cysteine and the closing phenylalanine or tryptophan. Fields, in order: J gene, D gene, clone size, V gene, CDR3 protein, CDR3 DNA. A D gene is named only where the DNA matches it firmly. Size values are once, few and many counts, or a class for expanded clones, and some rows have none.

j_call: TRBJ1-5; d_call: .; clone_size: few; v_call: TRBV5-1; cdr3_aa: CASSLGDTGSPQHF; cdr3_nt: TGCGCCAGCAGCTTGGGGGATACAGGCTCGCCCCAGCATTTT
j_call: TRBJ1-2; d_call: .; clone_size: few; v_call: TRBV28; cdr3_aa: CASSLSLVSPVGYTF; cdr3_nt: TGTGCCAGCAGTTTATCCCTCGTCTCCCCTGTGGGCTACACCTTC
j_call: TRBJ2-1; d_call: .; clone_size: once; v_call: TRBV5-6; cdr3_aa: CASSLEPDNEQFF; cdr3_nt: TGTGCCAGCAGCTTGGAGCCCGACAATGAGCAGTTCTTC
j_call: TRBJ1-4; d_call: .; clone_size: many; v_call: TRBV12-3/TRBV12-4; cdr3_aa: CASSQTGGNEKLFF; cdr3_nt: TGTGCCAGCAGTCAAACAGGAGGAAATGAAAAACTGTTTTTT
j_call: TRBJ1-6; d_call: .; clone_size: many; v_call: TRBV6-1; cdr3_aa: CASRDHRAHRNSPLHF; cdr3_nt: TGTGCCAGCAGGGACCACAGGGCACATAGGAATTCACCCCTCCACTTT
j_call: TRBJ2-3; d_call: .; clone_size: once; v_call: TRBV5-5; cdr3_aa: CASSSPQSTDTQYF; cdr3_nt: TGTGCCAGCAGCTCCCCGCAGAGTACGGATACGCAGTATTTT
j_call: TRBJ1-5; d_call: .; clone_size: .; v_call: TRBV20-1; cdr3_aa: CSAELVSNQPQHF; cdr3_nt: TGCAGTGCGGAGCTGGTGAGCAATCAGCCCCAGCATTTT
j_call: TRBJ2-3; d_call: .; clone_size: few; v_call: TRBV7-8; cdr3_aa: CASTRDAWGESSDTQYF; cdr3_nt: TGTGCCAGCACCAGAGACGCGTGGGGGGAGAGTTCAGATACGCAGTATTTT
j_call: TRBJ2-1; d_call: TRBD2; clone_size: few; v_call: TRBV6-7; cdr3_aa: CATAGGRNYNEQFF; cdr3_nt: TGTGCCACCGCGGGCGGGAGGAACTACAATGAGCAGTTCTTC
j_call: TRBJ2-1; d_call: .; clone_size: few; v_call: TRBV20-1; cdr3_aa: CSARPSFDNEQFF; cdr3_nt: TGCAGTGCCAGGCCCAGTTTTGACAATGAGCAGTTCTTC
j_call: TRBJ2-7; d_call: TRBD1; clone_size: many; v_call: TRBV5-1; cdr3_aa: CASSAWDRRFEQYF; cdr3_nt: TGCGCCAGCAGCGCATGGGACAGACGATTCGAGCAGTACTTC
j_call: TRBJ2-3; d_call: TRBD1; clone_size: .; v_call: TRBV7-8; cdr3_aa: CASSFSRGPTDTQYF; cdr3_nt: TGTGCCAGCAGCTTCTCCAGGGGGCCGACAGATACGCAGTATTTT
j_call: TRBJ2-5; d_call: TRBD1; clone_size: few; v_call: TRBV20-1; cdr3_aa: CSARALLRTGLRETQYF; cdr3_nt: TGCAGTGCTAGAGCCCTACTCAGGACAGGTCTTCGGGAGACCCAGTACTTC
j_call: TRBJ2-7; d_call: TRBD1; clone_size: few; v_call: TRBV28; cdr3_aa: CASRTGAITYEQYF; cdr3_nt: TGTGCCAGTCGTACAGGGGCGATTACCTACGAGCAGTACTTC
j_call: TRBJ2-5; d_call: .; clone_size: many; v_call: TRBV12-3/TRBV12-4; cdr3_aa: CASKGFGQETQYF; cdr3_nt: TGTGCCAGCAAAGGTTTCGGACAAGAGACCCAGTACTTC
j_call: TRBJ2-7; d_call: .; clone_size: .; v_call: TRBV6-1; cdr3_aa: CASRLQGLGALEQYF; cdr3_nt: TGTGCCAGCAGACTCCAGGGTTTAGGGGCTTTAGAGCAGTACTTC
j_call: TRBJ2-1; d_call: .; clone_size: .; v_call: TRBV7-9; cdr3_aa: CASSPPGGAPYNEQFF; cdr3_nt: TGTGCCAGCAGCCCCCCTGGCGGGGCGCCCTACAATGAGCAGTTCTTC
j_call: TRBJ2-1; d_call: TRBD2; clone_size: few; v_call: TRBV20-1; cdr3_aa: CSARETGTRAKNEQFF; cdr3_nt: TGCAGTGCTAGGGAAACCGGGACTAGGGCCAAAAATGAGCAGTTCTTC
j_call: TRBJ1-2; d_call: .; clone_size: many; v_call: TRBV24-1; cdr3_aa: CATSHSGDTYGYTF; cdr3_nt: TGTGCCACCAGTCATTCCGGCGACACGTATGGCTACACCTTC
j_call: TRBJ2-7; d_call: .; clone_size: many; v_call: TRBV5-6; cdr3_aa: CASSFGGRPYEQYF; cdr3_nt: TGTGCCAGCAGCTTTGGAGGGAGACCCTACGAGCAGTACTTC
j_call: TRBJ2-6; d_call: .; clone_size: .; v_call: TRBV28; cdr3_aa: CASSWRFLGGANVLTF; cdr3_nt: TGTGCCAGCAGCTGGAGGTTCCTAGGTGGGGCCAACGTCCTGACTTTC
j_call: TRBJ2-5; d_call: .; clone_size: .; v_call: TRBV29-1; cdr3_aa: CSVSTVQETQYF; cdr3_nt: TGCAGCGTTTCGACTGTTCAAGAGACCCAGTACTTC
j_call: TRBJ2-3; d_call: .; clone_size: .; v_call: TRBV7-2; cdr3_aa: CASSLDLLIDTQYF; cdr3_nt: TGTGCCAGCAGCTTAGATCTTTTGATCGATACGCAGTATTTT
j_call: TRBJ1-5; d_call: .; clone_size: once; v_call: TRBV9; cdr3_aa: CASSPPLAEPQHF; cdr3_nt: TGTGCCAGCAGCCCCCCCTTAGCTGAGCCCCAGCATTTT
j_call: TRBJ2-1; d_call: .; clone_size: many; v_call: TRBV20-1; cdr3_aa: CSARVRARGVHNEQFF; cdr3_nt: TGCAGTGCTAGAGTTCGCGCCAGGGGGGTCCACAATGAGCAGTTCTTC
j_call: TRBJ2-1; d_call: TRBD2; clone_size: many; v_call: TRBV5-1; cdr3_aa: CASSLMAGGNNEQFF; cdr3_nt: TGCGCCAGCAGCTTGATGGCGGGAGGGAACAATGAGCAGTTCTTC
j_call: TRBJ2-3; d_call: TRBD2; clone_size: many; v_call: TRBV20-1; cdr3_aa: CSARAPSGRLDTQYF; cdr3_nt: TGCAGTGCTAGAGCCCCTAGCGGGAGATTGGATACGCAGTATTTT
j_call: TRBJ2-3; d_call: .; clone_size: .; v_call: TRBV5-1; cdr3_aa: CASSLVLFTESTDTQYF; cdr3_nt: TGCGCCAGCAGCTTGGTGTTGTTTACAGAAAGCACAGATACGCAGTATTTT
j_call: TRBJ2-7; d_call: .; clone_size: .; v_call: TRBV20-1; cdr3_aa: CSARDYNGAYEQYF; cdr3_nt: TGCAGTGCTAGAGATTATAATGGAGCCTACGAGCAGTACTTC
j_call: TRBJ1-1; d_call: .; clone_size: few; v_call: TRBV7-9; cdr3_aa: CASSSLEHTEAFF; cdr3_nt: TGTGCCAGCAGCTCCCTGGAACACACTGAAGCTTTCTTT
j_call: TRBJ2-1; d_call: TRBD2; clone_size: many; v_call: TRBV27; cdr3_aa: CASSLGLAGVNEQFF; cdr3_nt: TGTGCCAGCAGTTTGGGGCTAGCGGGAGTCAATGAGCAGTTCTTC
j_call: TRBJ1-6; d_call: TRBD1; clone_size: .; v_call: TRBV20-1; cdr3_aa: CSALIRSGTEYNSPLHF; cdr3_nt: TGCAGTGCTCTCATCCGTTCCGGGACAGAGTATAATTCACCCCTCCACTTT
j_call: TRBJ2-3; d_call: .; clone_size: .; v_call: TRBV9; cdr3_aa: CASSVDTFWATDTQYF; cdr3_nt: TGTGCCAGCAGCGTAGACACGTTTTGGGCCACAGATACGCAGTATTTT
j_call: TRBJ2-5; d_call: .; clone_size: many; v_call: TRBV20-1; cdr3_aa: CSATGTLRAETQYF; cdr3_nt: TGCAGTGCTACAGGGACCCTACGCGCAGAGACCCAGTACTTC
j_call: TRBJ2-7; d_call: TRBD1; clone_size: many; v_call: TRBV29-1; cdr3_aa: CSVMGQSYEQYF; cdr3_nt: TGCAGCGTAATGGGACAGAGCTACGAGCAGTACTTC
j_call: TRBJ2-7; d_call: .; clone_size: many; v_call: TRBV20-1; cdr3_aa: CSAQGDSYYEQYF; cdr3_nt: TGCAGTGCGCAGGGAGACAGCTACTACGAGCAGTACTTC
j_call: TRBJ2-5; d_call: .; clone_size: .; v_call: TRBV20-1; cdr3_aa: CSALNPRARLDEQETQYF; cdr3_nt: TGCAGTGCCCTTAACCCCAGGGCGCGCCTCGATGAGCAAGAGACCCAGTACTTC
j_call: TRBJ2-1; d_call: .; clone_size: .; v_call: TRBV21-1; cdr3_aa: CASSKGGALGNNNEQFF; cdr3_nt: TGTGCCAGCAGCAAGGGGGGAGCGTTGGGTAACAACAATGAGCAGTTCTTC
j_call: TRBJ2-2; d_call: TRBD2; clone_size: many; v_call: TRBV10-3; cdr3_aa: CAISEGLAGYTGELFF; cdr3_nt: TGTGCCATCAGTGAGGGACTAGCGGGGTACACCGGGGAGCTGTTTTTT
j_call: TRBJ2-1; d_call: TRBD2; clone_size: many; v_call: TRBV7-2; cdr3_aa: CASSRLGLANNEQFF; cdr3_nt: TGTGCCAGCAGCCGCCTGGGACTAGCGAACAATGAGCAGTTCTTC
j_call: TRBJ2-3; d_call: TRBD2; clone_size: few; v_call: TRBV5-1; cdr3_aa: CASSPRTSGTEMTDTQYF; cdr3_nt: TGCGCCAGCAGCCCCCGGACTAGCGGGACTGAGATGACAGATACGCAGTATTTT
j_call: TRBJ2-7; d_call: TRBD1; clone_size: many; v_call: TRBV5-6; cdr3_aa: CASSFSYRGLVEQYF; cdr3_nt: TGTGCCAGCAGCTTTTCATACAGGGGGCTAGTCGAGCAGTACTTC
j_call: TRBJ2-5; d_call: .; clone_size: many; v_call: TRBV20-1; cdr3_aa: CSARGTRLGQETQYF; cdr3_nt: TGCAGTGCTAGGGGGACCCGCTTGGGACAAGAGACCCAGTACTTC
j_call: TRBJ2-3; d_call: .; clone_size: .; v_call: TRBV12-3/TRBV12-4; cdr3_aa: CASNPSHEINTQYF; cdr3_nt: TGTGCCAGCAACCCCAGTCACGAAATTAATACGCAGTATTTT
j_call: TRBJ2-7; d_call: .; clone_size: .; v_call: TRBV19; cdr3_aa: CASSRAARSYEQYF; cdr3_nt: TGTGCCAGTAGCCGGGCGGCACGTTCCTACGAGCAGTACTTC
j_call: TRBJ2-2; d_call: TRBD2; clone_size: many; v_call: TRBV2; cdr3_aa: CASRNLAGLNTGELFF; cdr3_nt: TGTGCCAGCAGAAACCTAGCGGGGCTGAACACCGGGGAGCTGTTTTTT
j_call: TRBJ2-3; d_call: TRBD2; clone_size: few; v_call: TRBV20-1; cdr3_aa: CSGRSAGGSDTQYF; cdr3_nt: TGCAGTGGTAGGAGCGCGGGGGGGTCGGATACGCAGTATTTT
j_call: TRBJ1-5; d_call: TRBD1; clone_size: .; v_call: TRBV20-1; cdr3_aa: CCATPDRGGLSSNQPQHF; cdr3_nt: TGCTGTGCTACACCCGACAGGGGTGGCTTATCGAGCAATCAGCCCCAGCATTTT
j_call: TRBJ2-1; d_call: .; clone_size: many; v_call: TRBV21-1; cdr3_aa: CASSKVNLMGQTMPYNEQFF; cdr3_nt: TGTGCCAGCAGCAAAGTGAATCTAATGGGACAGACGATGCCCTACAATGAGCAGTTCTTC
j_call: TRBJ2-7; d_call: TRBD1; clone_size: .; v_call: TRBV12-3/TRBV12-4; cdr3_aa: CASSLGDRSTSYEQYF; cdr3_nt: TGTGCCAGCAGCCTGGGGGACAGGTCAACCTCCTACGAGCAGTACTTC
j_call: TRBJ2-5; d_call: .; clone_size: few; v_call: TRBV20-1; cdr3_aa: CSASTDSLETQYF; cdr3_nt: TGCAGTGCTAGTACGGACTCCTTGGAGACCCAGTACTTC
j_call: TRBJ2-1; d_call: TRBD2; clone_size: few; v_call: TRBV12-3/TRBV12-4; cdr3_aa: CASRRLAGGYNEQFF; cdr3_nt: TGTGCCAGCAGAAGACTAGCGGGAGGGTACAATGAGCAGTTCTTC
j_call: TRBJ2-3; d_call: TRBD2; clone_size: few; v_call: TRBV30; cdr3_aa: CAWSVGGSLGDTQYF; cdr3_nt: TGTGCCTGGAGTGTGGGCGGGAGTCTCGGAGATACGCAGTATTTT
j_call: TRBJ2-1; d_call: .; clone_size: .; v_call: TRBV5-1; cdr3_aa: CASSLGGREQFF; cdr3_nt: TGCGCCAGCAGCTTGGGCGGGCGGGAGCAGTTCTTC
j_call: TRBJ2-1; d_call: TRBD2; clone_size: many; v_call: TRBV20-1; cdr3_aa: CSGLADLTNYNEQFF; cdr3_nt: TGCAGTGGACTAGCGGATCTCACAAACTACAATGAGCAGTTCTTC
j_call: TRBJ2-5; d_call: TRBD2; clone_size: .; v_call: TRBV12-3/TRBV12-4; cdr3_aa: CASSQSPAGGSETQYF; cdr3_nt: TGTGCCAGCAGTCAGTCCCCAGCGGGAGGGTCCGAGACCCAGTACTTC
j_call: TRBJ2-7; d_call: .; clone_size: few; v_call: TRBV20-1; cdr3_aa: CSASFPIHYEQYF; cdr3_nt: TGCAGTGCTAGTTTTCCGATCCACTACGAGCAGTACTTC